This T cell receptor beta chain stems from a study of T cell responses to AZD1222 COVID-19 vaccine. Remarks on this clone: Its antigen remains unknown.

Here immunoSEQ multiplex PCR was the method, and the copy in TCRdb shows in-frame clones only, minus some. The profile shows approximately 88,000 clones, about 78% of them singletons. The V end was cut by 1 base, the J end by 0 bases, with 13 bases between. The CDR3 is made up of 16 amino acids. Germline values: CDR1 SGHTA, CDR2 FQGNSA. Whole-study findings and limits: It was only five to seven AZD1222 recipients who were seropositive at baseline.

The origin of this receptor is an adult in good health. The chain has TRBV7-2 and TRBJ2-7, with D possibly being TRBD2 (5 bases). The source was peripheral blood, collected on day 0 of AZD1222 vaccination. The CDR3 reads CASSLDDRGSSYEQYF. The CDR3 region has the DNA TGTGCCAGCAGCTTAGACGACCGGGGAAGCTCCTACGAGCAGTACTTC.